Below are 8 T cell receptor beta chains sequenced from a single sample in a study of T cell clonality in common variable immunodeficiency. Using immunoSEQ multiplex PCR, the repertoire was profiled, and TCRdb retains in-frame clones only, with some absent. The sample shows 35,000 to 45,000 clones, none of them appearing just once. The sample was peripheral blood mononuclear cells. The receptors derive from a person aged 18 to 70 in good health.

This clone was seen many times. The read is 3 residues too short to cover the CDR3 end, so that end is filled in from the germline J gene. The chain uses TRBV5-4 and TRBJ2-5, with D maybe TRBD2 (7 bases). The CDR3 spans 16 residues. V was trimmed by 2 bases and J by 4 bases, leaving 18 bases between them. Germline values: CDR1 SGHNT, CDR2 YYREEE (reference sequence). The CDR3: CASSFFGPGEGETQYF. The sequenced part of the CDR3 DNA is TGTGCCAGCAGCTTTTTTGGGCCAGGGGAGGGAGAGACC.

This clone came up many times. Read sequence stops 3 residues before the CDR3 end, and the germline J gene provides the missing end. The J gene is TRBJ2-5, the V gene TRBV7-2; 11 bases line up with TRBD2. CDR3 length: 15 residues. J gave up 4 bases and V 5 bases, and 6 bases lay outside the gene matches. The germline V gene encodes CDR1 SGHTA and CDR2 FQGNSA. CDR3 residues: CASSPPGLAGETQYF. The CDR3 DNA, read in part, is TGTGCCAGCAGCCCCCCTGGACTAGCGGGAGAGACC.

This clone was seen ten or more times. The missing CDR3 end, 3 residues past where the read stops, is filled in from the germline J gene. This chain uses TRBV20-1 with TRBJ2-1; D perhaps matches TRBD1 (6 bases). V gave up 6 bases and J gave up 0 bases, with 21 bases separating them. The CDR3 contains 17 residues. The germline V gene has CDR1 DFQATT and CDR2 SNEGSKA (reference sequence). CDR3 bases read: TGCAGTGCCGCGGGTGGCTATGGGGGCCACTCCTACAATGAG. Protein: CSAAGGYGGHSYNE. The full CDR3 is CSAAGGYGGHSYNEQFF.

This clone was counted many times. The read ends 3 residues early relative to the CDR3; the germline J gene fills the gap. This rearrangement joins TRBV7-9 to TRBJ2-3, with D unclear. This CDR3 is 14 amino acids long. Germline V gene sequence: CDR1 SEHNR, CDR2 FQNEAQ (reference sequence). Trimming pared 1 base from V and 6 bases from J, leaving 11 bases between. The sequenced CDR3 bases are TGTGCCAGCAGCTTAGGCCAACAGAGTGATACG. It encodes CASSLGQQSDT. Given in full, the CDR3 is CASSLGQQSDTQYF.

Ten or more counts support this clone. The read gets to within 3 residues of the CDR3 end, and the germline J gene fills in the rest. This chain uses TRBV5-1 with TRBJ1-1; 7 nucleotides match TRBD1. V trimming: 5 bases; J trimming: 7 bases; junction bases outside the gene matches: 17. Germline CDR1 is SGHRS and CDR2 is YFSETQ. This CDR3 has 16 residues. Incomplete CDR3 DNA: TGCGCCAGCAGAGAGCTTCAGGGGGGTCCTTCTATTGAA. It translates to CASRELQGGPSIE. The full CDR3 protein reads CASRELQGGPSIEAFF. The variable domain in full, with the rest retrieved from reference TRBV5-1 and TRBJ1-1, is KAGVTQTPRYLIKTRGQQVTLSCSPISGHRSVSWYQQTPGQGLQFLFEYFSETQRNKGNFPGRFSGRQFSNSRSEMNVSTLELGDSALYLCASRELQGGPSIEAFFGQGTRLTVV.

This clone was seen at least ten times. The CDR3 goes on 3 residues after the read ends, and that part is filled in from the germline J gene. The chain combines TRBV6-4 with TRBJ2-6; tentatively, D is TRBD2 (6 bases). Per the germline V gene, CDR1 is MRHNA and CDR2 is SNTAGT. CDR3 size: 16 residues. Trimming pared 0 bases from V and 0 bases from J, leaving 6 bases between. The DNA read from the CDR3 is TGTGCCAGCAGTGACTCGGGGGGCTCTGGGGCCAACGTC. Its protein product is CASSDSGGSGANV. In full, the CDR3 is CASSDSGGSGANVLTF.

This clone was counted between two and nine times. The CDR3 goes on 3 residues after the read ends, and that part is filled in from the germline J gene. This rearrangement joins TRBV7-9 to TRBJ2-2; D is possibly TRBD1 (5 bases). Germline CDR1 is SEHNR and CDR2 is FQNEAQ (reference sequence). V was pared by 1 base and J by 6 bases, with 9 bases between. The length of the CDR3 is 14 residues. The sequenced CDR3 bases are TGTGCCAGCAGCTTAGTTAGGGGCGCCGGGGAG. It translates to CASSLVRGAGE. The CDR3 as a whole reads CASSLVRGAGELFF.

This clone appeared a few times. Read sequence stops 3 residues before the CDR3 end, and the germline J gene provides the missing end. This chain uses TRBV5-1 with TRBJ1-5, with TRBD1 as a possible D gene (6 bases). The CDR3 covers 19 residues. The V and J ends lost 3 bases and 7 bases respectively, with 29 bases between them. From germline, CDR1 is SGHRS and CDR2 YFSETQ. CDR3 region: CASSSILYAVGHRDQPQHF. Incomplete CDR3 DNA: TGCGCCAGCAGCTCCATACTATACGCGGTGGGCCACAGGGACCAGCCC.